This TCR beta chain was recorded in a study of shared clonotypes between healthy human individuals. Whole-study findings and limits: When compared with the clonotypes that were shared by all four sorted-subset donors, the non-shared clonotypes turned out to have lower generation probabilities.

Remarks on this clone: Its antigen is unidentified.

Authors' methods: Filtering differed for immunoSEQ, which gave only junction sequences without quality scores. Sequenced by immunoSEQ multiplex PCR; TCRdb stores in-frame clones only, minus some. For V, J and clone size, that table is used; D and trimming come from the DNA. The sample lists 1.5 million to 1.9 million clones, 95% to 99% occurring once. V was clipped by 4 bases and J by 4 bases, with 9 bases between them. There are 13 residues in the CDR3. Germline CDR1 is MGHDK and CDR2 is SYGVNS. This sequence originates from a man in his thirties or forties in good health. The V call is TRBV25-1, the J call TRBJ2-3, with D hard to call. The sample consisted of naive CD4+ T cells sorted from blood. Documented subset: CD45RA+ positively selected. The CDR3 sequence: CASSVRHADTQYF. CDR3 coding DNA: TGTGCCAGCAGTGTGCGACACGCAGATACGCAGTATTTT.